One sample yielded the 25 T cell receptor beta chains listed below, sequenced in a study of Ad26.COV2.S vaccination and SARS-CoV-2 variants. Regarding treatment: around 19 received Ad26.COV2.S at low or high dose, single or two shots; about 5 received placebo; per-sample allocation not given. Repertoires come from day 63 after the first vaccine or placebo injection. Sequencing used immunoSEQ multiplex PCR; TCRdb keeps in-frame clones, though not all of them. The sample includes about 350,000 clones, 80% to 90% of them seen just once. The sequences come from peripheral blood, collected in a trial of Ad26.COV2.S vaccine versus placebo. The receptors were sampled from a person between 18 and 60 years old who received the Ad26.COV2.S COVID-19 vaccine or a placebo.

This sequence joins TRBV9 and TRBJ2-1, with 8 bases matching TRBD2. CDR1 SGDLS and CDR2 YYNGEE come from the germline V gene. The ends lost 0 bases at V and 7 bases at J; junction bases unmatched: 6. This CDR3 region has 15 residues. The CDR3 region is CASSVAGRVTNEQFF. CDR3 sequence (DNA): TGTGCCAGCAGCGTAGCCGGGAGGGTCACAAATGAGCAGTTCTTC.

This chain links TRBV11-2 with TRBJ2-7; the D gene is possibly TRBD2 (6 bases). The germline V gene encodes CDR1 SGHAT and CDR2 FQNNGV. V dropped 1 base and J dropped 3 bases, with 10 bases sitting between them. This CDR3 spans 14 amino acids. The CDR3: CASSLGLVGYEQYF. Written as DNA, the CDR3 is TGTGCCAGCAGCTTAGGACTAGTCGGCTACGAGCAGTACTTC.

The rearrangement joins TRBV21-1 to TRBJ2-2. TRBV21-1 is termed a pseudogene. This CDR3 contains 15 residues. The CDR3 sequence: CASSKSAGRTGELFF. The CDR3 DNA reads TGTGCCAGCAGCAAATCGGCCGGACGGACCGGGGAGCTGTTTTTT.

This rearrangement joins TRBV27 to TRBJ2-2; maybe TRBD2 (6 bases). This CDR3 spans 16 amino acids. Germline lookup yields CDR1 MNHEY and CDR2 SMNVEV (reference sequence). V lost 6 bases and J 6 bases, leaving 20 bases between the germline ends. CDR3 in DNA: TGTGCCAGCAGCAACTTCGGCCGCGGGGAGGCCGGGGAGCTGTTTTTT. Its protein is CASSNFGRGEAGELFF.

This clone came up once. The rearrangement uses TRBV11-2 and TRBJ1-4; no clear D. The CDR3 runs 14 residues. V shed 1 base and J shed 1 base, with 4 bases lying between them. Germline assignment: CDR1 SGHAT and CDR2 FQNNGV. The CDR3 spells CASSLGRTNEKLFF. The CDR3 DNA reads TGTGCCAGCAGCTTAGGGAGAACTAATGAAAAACTGTTTTTT.

The rearrangement uses TRBV29-1 and TRBJ1-1; D remains unclear. Germline-derived CDR1 and CDR2 are SQVTM and ANQGSEA. CDR3 length: 14 amino acids. Trimming left V 7 bases short and J 1 base short, with 16 bases between. CDR3 DNA sequence: TGCAGCGGAGGGAGACGAGACCCGAACACTGAAGCTTTCTTT. It specifies CSGGRRDPNTEAFF.

The V and J genes are TRBV6-1 and TRBJ2-2; D gene uncertain. CDR3 length: 15 residues. In germline, CDR1 is MNHNS, CDR2 SASEGT. Trimming removed 7 bases from V and 0 bases from J, with 12 bases in between. The CDR3 DNA follows: TGTGCCAGCAAAGACATAAGGTCGAACACCGGGGAGCTGTTTTTT. It is translated as CASKDIRSNTGELFF.

This clone was recorded a few times. This chain joins TRBV6-2 or TRBV6-3 and TRBJ2-1; possibly TRBD1 for D (6 bases). The CDR3 spans 15 residues. V lost 6 bases to trimming and J lost 4 bases, with 16 bases between them. Germline V lookup: CDR1 MNHEY, CDR2 SVGEGT. The CDR3 DNA sequence: TGTGCCAGCAGCCATACCGAACAGGGTTACAATGAGCAGTTCTTC. Translating gives CASSHTEQGYNEQFF.

The V and J genes are TRBV15 and TRBJ2-5; D possibly corresponds to TRBD1 (6 bases). Germline V CDR1 and CDR2: LNHNV, YYDKDF (reference sequence). This CDR3 region has 15 residues. Trimming removed 1 base at V and 1 base at J, with 10 bases between. The CDR3 loop is CATSRGTELQETQYF. In nucleotides, the CDR3 is TGTGCCACCAGCAGAGGGACAGAGCTCCAAGAGACCCAGTACTTC.

V is TRBV11-2 and J is TRBJ2-7; D remains unclear. Looked up from germline, CDR1 is SGHAT and CDR2 is FQNNGV. Trimming shortened V by 3 bases and J by 2 bases, and 8 bases separated the two germline ends. CDR3 size: 13 residues. The CDR3 reads CASSFAGPYEQYF. Here the CDR3 DNA reads TGTGCCAGCAGCTTCGCCGGACCCTACGAGCAGTACTTC.

This chain links TRBV4-2 with TRBJ2-2; TRBD2 agrees at 10 bases. Looked up from germline, CDR1 is LGHNA and CDR2 is YNFKEQ. The CDR3 runs to 17 residues. V shed 0 bases, J shed 5 bases, and the junction held 6 bases outside the gene matches. Here the CDR3 reads CASSQDSLAGVTGELFF. CDR3 nucleotide sequence: TGTGCCAGCAGCCAAGATTCCCTAGCGGGGGTTACCGGGGAGCTGTTTTTT.

The chain couples TRBV28 to TRBJ1-1; no firm D call. There are 14 residues in the CDR3. Germline V gene sequence: CDR1 MDHEN, CDR2 SYDVKM. Trimming shortened V by 8 bases and J by 2 bases, and 15 bases separated the two germline ends. DNA of the CDR3: TGTGCCAGCGGGGTCCCGGGAATAAACACTGAAGCTTTCTTT. Its translation: CASGVPGINTEAFF.

The rearrangement joins TRBV7-6 to TRBJ2-1; TRBD1 might be the D (6 bases). Germline loops: CDR1 SGHVS, CDR2 FNYEAQ. Trimming took off 1 base at V and 7 bases at J, with 20 bases between the two ends. CDR3 length: 17 amino acids. CDR3 DNA sequence: TGTGCCAGCAGCTTAGGTGTGGGATGGGGGACACCAAATGAGCAGTTCTTC. Translating it yields CASSLGVGWGTPNEQFF.

The CDR3, as DNA: TGTGCCAGCAGCCCCCGCCCGTCGGGGGTTGAAGCTTTCTTT. This gives the protein CASSPRPSGVEAFF. This chain uses TRBV9 with TRBJ1-1; perhaps TRBD1 as D (5 bases). Looked up from germline, CDR1 is SGDLS and CDR2 is YYNGEE. The CDR3 is 14 residues long. V was cut by 4 bases and J by 7 bases, with 17 bases left in between.

The V call is TRBV20-1, the J call TRBJ2-1; D is uncertain. The CDR3 runs to 11 residues. Germline lookup yields CDR1 DFQATT and CDR2 SNEGSKA (reference sequence). Trimming cost V 3 bases and J 8 bases, with 8 bases left between them. CDR3 nucleotide sequence: TGCAGTGCTAGCCGCGTCGATGAGCAGTTCTTC. Residues: CSASRVDEQFF.

The sample holds one count of this clone. The CDR3 DNA reads as TGTGCCAGCAGTCTCAAAGCAACTAATGAAAAACTGTTTTTT. This sequence encodes CASSLKATNEKLFF. This chain uses TRBV28 with TRBJ1-4; D remains unclear. The V gene lost 5 bases and the J gene lost 0 bases, with 7 bases spanning the gap. CDR1 and CDR2 (germline): MDHEN, SYDVKM. CDR3 length: 14 amino acids.

The chain carries TRBV29-1 and TRBJ2-4; TRBD2 is a possible D gene (5 bases). V gave up 4 bases and J gave up 0 bases, with 7 bases separating them. The CDR3 covers 13 residues. Germline lookup yields CDR1 SQVTM and CDR2 ANQGSEA. DNA for the CDR3: TGCAGCGTTGTCGGGGAAGCCAAAAACATTCAGTACTTC. Amino acid sequence: CSVVGEAKNIQYF.

The chain uses TRBV18 and TRBJ2-2; the D is unclear. This CDR3 has 16 amino acids. Looked up from germline, CDR1 is KGHSH and CDR2 is LQKENI. The V end was cut by 4 bases, the J end by 1 base, with 13 bases between. CDR3 amino acids: CASSLMVAGNTGELFF. The CDR3 DNA reads as TGTGCCAGCTCACTAATGGTAGCTGGGAACACCGGGGAGCTGTTTTTT. The full variable domain, in which reference TRBV18 and TRBJ2-2 provide the parts outside the CDR3, is NAGVMQNPRHLVRRRGQEARLRCSPMKGHSHVYWYRQLPEEGLKFMVYLQKENIIDESGMPKERFSAEFPKEGPSILRIQQVVRGDSAAYFCASSLMVAGNTGELFFGEGSRLTVL.

The rearrangement links TRBV7-2 to TRBJ2-5, with D perhaps assigned TRBD1 or TRBD2 (5 bases each). The germline gives CDR1 SGHTA, CDR2 FQGNSA. The CDR3 spans 14 residues. The V gene lost 5 bases and the J gene lost 5 bases, with 15 bases spanning the gap. The CDR3 spells CASSPGTRRETQYF. CDR3 nucleotide sequence: TGTGCCAGCAGCCCGGGGACGCGGCGGGAGACCCAGTACTTC. The entire variable domain, with the rest obtained from reference TRBV7-2 and TRBJ2-5, is as follows: GAGVSQSPSNKVTEKGKDVELRCDPISGHTALYWYRQSLGQGLEFLIYFQGNSAPDKSGLPSDRFSAERTGGSVSTLTIQRTQQEDSAVYLCASSPGTRRETQYFGPGTRLLVL.

V usage is TRBV5-8 and J usage is TRBJ1-5, with D perhaps TRBD1 (5 bases). The ends were cut back, 4 bases at V and 4 bases at J, with 15 bases in the middle. The CDR3 runs 15 residues. Germline V gene data show CDR1 as SGHTS and CDR2 as YDEGEE. The CDR3 nucleotides read TGTGCCAGCAGCCTTCGTCGGGCAGGGAATCAGCCCCAGCATTTT. The encoded protein is CASSLRRAGNQPQHF.

The J gene is TRBJ2-3, the V gene TRBV7-6, with 12 bases aligning to TRBD2. V was pared by 0 bases and J by 4 bases, with 5 bases of the junction left unmatched. The CDR3 loop spans 17 amino acids. Germline values: CDR1 SGHVS, CDR2 FNYEAQ. CDR3 in amino acids: CASSLAGTSGFADTQYF. In DNA, the CDR3 is TGTGCCAGCAGCTTAGCCGGGACTAGCGGGTTCGCAGATACGCAGTATTTT. Full variable domain (outside the CDR3, taken from reference TRBV7-6 and TRBJ2-3): GAGVSQSPRYKVTKRGQDVALRCDPISGHVSLYWYRQALGQGPEFLTYFNYEAQQDKSGLPNDRFSAERPEGSISTLTIQRTEQRDSAMYRCASSLAGTSGFADTQYFGPGTRLTVL.

This clone was counted a single time. The CDR3 reads CAWNEGTGGPQHF. The DNA of the CDR3 is TGTGCCTGGAACGAGGGGACAGGGGGGCCCCAGCATTTT. This chain connects TRBV30 to TRBJ1-5; 11 bases map to TRBD1. There are 13 residues in the CDR3. From germline, CDR1 is GTSNPN and CDR2 SVGIG (reference sequence). The junction had 5 bases not matched to a gene; V was cut back by 4 bases and J by 9 bases.

Turning to this clone: Other DNA sequences in the sample encode the same CDR3. The rearrangement joins TRBV9 to TRBJ1-1; D is uncertain. The CDR3 spans 13 residues. Germline CDR1 SGDLS, CDR2 YYNGEE. Trimming left V 0 bases short and J 4 bases short, with 7 bases between. This CDR3 reads CASSVGGSTEAFF. The CDR3 DNA reads as TGTGCCAGCAGCGTAGGAGGGAGCACTGAAGCTTTCTTT.

The rearrangement uses TRBV27 and TRBJ2-7, with D possibly being TRBD2 (6 bases). Trimming cost V 3 bases and J 3 bases, with 15 bases left between them. Germline values: CDR1 MNHEY, CDR2 SMNVEV (reference sequence). CDR3 length equals 15 residues. CDR3 sequence (DNA): TGTGCCAGCAGTTTTTCCGCGGGACGGAACTACGAGCAGTACTTC. Translation gives CASSFSAGRNYEQYF.

The chain links TRBV5-1 to TRBJ1-1, with TRBD1 matching over 7 bases. J lost 5 bases, V lost 4 bases, and 11 bases had no gene match. The CDR3 runs 15 residues. Germline loops: CDR1 SGHRS, CDR2 YFSETQ. The CDR3 spells CASSPRPDRETEAFF. The CDR3 DNA follows: TGCGCCAGCAGCCCCAGGCCCGACAGGGAGACTGAAGCTTTCTTT.